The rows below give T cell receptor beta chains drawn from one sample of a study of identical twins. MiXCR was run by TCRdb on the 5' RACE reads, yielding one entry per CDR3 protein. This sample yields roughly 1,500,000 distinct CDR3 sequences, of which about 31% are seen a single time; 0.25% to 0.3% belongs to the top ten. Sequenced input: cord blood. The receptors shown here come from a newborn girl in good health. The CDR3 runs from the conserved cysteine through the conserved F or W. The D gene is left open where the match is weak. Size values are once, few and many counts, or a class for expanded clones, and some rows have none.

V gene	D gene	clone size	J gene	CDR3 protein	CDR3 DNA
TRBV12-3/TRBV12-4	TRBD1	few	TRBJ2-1	CASSFGTGPYNEQFF	TGTGCCAGCAGTTTCGGGACAGGGCCGTACAATGAGCAGTTCTTC
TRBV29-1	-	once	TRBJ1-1	CSVAPGDYTEAFF	TGCAGCGTGGCACCAGGGGACTACACTGAAGCTTTCTTT
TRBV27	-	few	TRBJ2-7	CASSNPQGNEQYF	TGTGCCAGCAGTAACCCCCAGGGAAACGAGCAGTACTTC
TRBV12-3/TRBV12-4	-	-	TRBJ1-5	CASSLVRGSSGNQPQHF	TGTGCCAGCAGTTTAGTCCGGGGGAGTTCTGGCAATCAGCCCCAGCATTTT
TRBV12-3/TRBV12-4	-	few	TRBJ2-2	CASSLGRAGELFF	TGTGCCAGCAGTTTAGGCAGGGCCGGGGAGCTGTTTTTT
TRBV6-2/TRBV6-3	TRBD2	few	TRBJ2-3	CASRLAGGTSTDTQYF	TGTGCCAGCAGGCTAGCGGGGGGCACGAGTACAGATACGCAGTATTTT
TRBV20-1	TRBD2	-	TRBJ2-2	CSASLASGHRELFF	TGCAGTGCTAGTCTGGCTAGCGGCCACCGGGAGCTGTTTTTT
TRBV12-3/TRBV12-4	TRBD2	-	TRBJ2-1	CVSRRSPLRKGLAGGGGEQFF	TGTGTCAGCCGACGGTCCCCCCTGCGGAAGGGACTAGCGGGAGGGGGTGGTGAGCAGTTCTTC
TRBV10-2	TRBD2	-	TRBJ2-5	CASSDGLATTSLKETQYF	TGCGCCAGCAGTGACGGATTAGCGACGACTAGCCTCAAAGAGACCCAGTACTTC
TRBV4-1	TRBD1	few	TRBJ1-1	CASSRKPGGTEAFF	TGCGCCAGCAGCCGTAAGCCAGGGGGAACTGAAGCTTTCTTT
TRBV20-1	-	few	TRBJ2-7	CSARDVASPSYEQYF	TGCAGTGCTAGAGATGTCGCTAGCCCCTCCTACGAGCAGTACTTC
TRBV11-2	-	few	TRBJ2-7	CASSFRDNSYEQYF	TGTGCCAGCAGCTTCCGGGACAACTCCTACGAGCAGTACTTC
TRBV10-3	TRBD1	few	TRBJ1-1	CAISEGQGKTEAFF	TGTGCCATCAGTGAGGGACAGGGCAAGACTGAAGCTTTCTTT
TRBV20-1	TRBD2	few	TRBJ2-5	CSAIPLAGGQETQYF	TGCAGTGCTATCCCCCTAGCGGGGGGGCAAGAGACCCAGTACTTC
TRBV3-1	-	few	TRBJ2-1	CASSLARHVQFF	TGTGCCAGCAGCCTTGCCCGGCATGTGCAGTTCTTC
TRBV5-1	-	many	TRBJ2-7	CASSLDLGDEQYF	TGCGCCAGCAGCTTGGATCTAGGCGACGAGCAGTACTTC
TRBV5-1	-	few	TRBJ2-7	CASGPREPSYEQYF	TGCGCCAGCGGACCTCGGGAACCCTCCTACGAGCAGTACTTC
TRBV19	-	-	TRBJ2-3	CASTRDLAVTDTQYF	TGTGCCAGTACTCGGGACTTAGCGGTCACAGATACGCAGTATTTT
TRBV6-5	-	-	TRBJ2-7	CASSFPGMEQYF	TGTGCCAGCAGTTTTCCAGGGATGGAGCAGTACTTC
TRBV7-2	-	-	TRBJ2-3	CASSLASPSVDTQYF	TGTGCCAGCAGCTTGGCGTCCCCTAGCGTAGATACGCAGTATTTT
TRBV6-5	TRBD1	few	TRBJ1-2	CASSYSTGGNYGYTF	TGTGCCAGCAGTTATTCGACAGGGGGGAACTATGGCTACACCTTC
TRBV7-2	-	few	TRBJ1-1	CASSLVAPGRAGTEAFF	TGTGCCAGCAGCTTAGTGGCCCCGGGCAGGGCAGGAACTGAAGCTTTCTTT
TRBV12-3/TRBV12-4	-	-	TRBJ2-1	CASSLILYNEQLF	TGTGCCAGCAGTTTAATCCTGTACAATGAGCAGTTATTC
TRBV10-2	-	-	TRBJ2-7	CASSDLPSSYEQYF	TGCGCCAGCAGTGACCTCCCGAGCTCCTACGAGCAGTACTTC
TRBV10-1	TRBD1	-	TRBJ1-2	CASVDRGDYGYTF	TGCGCCAGCGTTGACAGGGGGGACTATGGCTACACCTTC
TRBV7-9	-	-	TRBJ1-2	CASSSVPGGFYGYTF	TGTGCCAGCAGCTCGGTACCCGGGGGTTTCTATGGCTACACCTTC
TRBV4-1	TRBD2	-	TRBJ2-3	CASSQRLVSGVTDTQYF	TGCGCCAGCAGCCAACGCCTGGTTAGCGGGGTCACAGATACGCAGTATTTT
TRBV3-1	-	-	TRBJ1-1	CASSPMEVRTEAFF	TGTGCCAGCAGCCCAATGGAAGTTAGAACTGAAGCTTTCTTT